The 29 T cell receptor beta chains below all came from one sample that was sequenced in a study of blood T cell repertoires in COVID-19. Measured with immunoSEQ multiplex PCR; TCRdb has only the in-frame clones, and not every one. The sample holds some 300,000 clones, around 90% seen once. Input material: peripheral blood. The source is a woman in her forties or fifties with COVID-19, enrolled during active disease.

The chain employs TRBV16 and TRBJ1-4; D unclear. V gave up 4 bases and J gave up 3 bases, with 15 bases separating them. Looked up from germline, CDR1 is KGHSY and CDR2 is FQNENV. The CDR3 contains 16 residues. CDR3 nucleotide sequence: TGTGCCAGCAGCCCTCGTAGCTTGGTAGCTAATGAAAAACTGTTTTTT. This gives the protein CASSPRSLVANEKLFF.

The rearrangement joins TRBV12-2 to TRBJ2-7; the table names TRBD2, a call not compared with the DNA. TRBV12-2 is marked as a pseudogene. This CDR3 region has 16 residues. The CDR3 sequence is CASRLGRLGLPYEQYF. Written as DNA, the CDR3 is TGTGCAAGTCGCTTAGGCCGACTAGGGTTACCCTACGAGCAGTACTTC.

The J gene is TRBJ2-3, the V gene TRBV5-8, with 11 bases matching TRBD1. The CDR3 contains 16 residues. The V segment lost 0 bases and the J segment 3 bases; nucleotides outside the gene matches: 3. Germline CDR1 is SGHTS and CDR2 is YDEGEE. The CDR3 loop reads CASSLAGTGGTDTQYF. The DNA for the CDR3 is TGTGCCAGCAGCTTGGCAGGGACAGGGGGGACAGATACGCAGTATTTT.

The chain couples TRBV3-1 (or the pseudogene TRBV3-2) to TRBJ1-1; 7 nucleotides align to TRBD1. Germline CDR1 and CDR2: LGHDT and YNNKEL (reference sequence). Germline trimming cut 2 bases from V and 6 bases from J; bases unmatched to any gene: 3. The CDR3 totals 13 residues. CDR3 sequence reads: CASSQLGTAEAFF. The CDR3 bases are TGTGCCAGCAGCCAACTGGGGACAGCTGAAGCTTTCTTT.

The V call is TRBV14, the J call TRBJ1-3; maybe TRBD1 (5 bases). Germline assignment: CDR1 SGHDN and CDR2 FVKESK. The CDR3 has 14 amino acids. Trimming left V 5 bases short and J 8 bases short, with 16 bases between. The CDR3 protein is CASSFNTGVHTIYF. For the CDR3, the DNA is TGTGCCAGCAGCTTTAACACGGGGGTACACACCATATATTTT.

J is TRBJ2-3 and V is TRBV10-3; TRBD1 is a possible D gene (6 bases). This CDR3 is 13 amino acids long. In germline, CDR1 is ENHRY, CDR2 SYGVKD. Deletions cut 4 bases from V and 6 bases from J, with 11 bases between. The CDR3 DNA reads as TGTGCCATCAGTGGACAGGCCGGGGATACGCAGTATTTT. Translation gives CAISGQAGDTQYF.

The chain joins TRBV5-5 to TRBJ2-4; 7 nucleotides match TRBD1. V dropped 7 bases and J dropped 4; count of bases not matched to a gene: 5. There are 13 residues in the CDR3. In germline, CDR1 is SGHKS, CDR2 YYEKEE (reference sequence). In DNA, the CDR3 is TGTGCCAGCGGCCGGGACAGAAAAAACATTCAGTACTTC. Encoded protein: CASGRDRKNIQYF.

The rearrangement joins TRBV3-1 (or the pseudogene TRBV3-2) to TRBJ2-1; 8 bases fit TRBD1. V trimming: 7 bases; J trimming: 0 bases; junction bases outside the gene matches: 17. The CDR3 is 19 amino acids. Germline V CDR1 and CDR2: LGHDT, YNNKEL (reference sequence). The CDR3 DNA reads as TGTGCCAGCACCAAAAGGGTCCAGGGGGCGTTTAGCTCCTACAATGAGCAGTTCTTC. It is translated as CASTKRVQGAFSSYNEQFF.

The chain couples TRBV6-2 or TRBV6-3 to TRBJ2-7; 9 nucleotides agree with TRBD2. CDR1 and CDR2 (germline): MNHEY, SVGEGT. The CDR3 length is 15 residues. J gave up 4 bases and V 5 bases, and 9 bases lay outside the gene matches. The CDR3 bases are TGTGCCAGCAGTGACTGGGATAGCGGGAGTTACGAGCAGTACTTC. This codes for CASSDWDSGSYEQYF.

J is TRBJ2-2 and V is TRBV3-1 (or the pseudogene TRBV3-2); D call uncertain. Germline CDR1 reads LGHDT; CDR2 reads YNNKEL (reference sequence). The CDR3 is made up of 17 amino acids. Deletions cut 1 base from V and 5 bases from J, with 17 bases between. The CDR3 DNA follows: TGTGCCAGCAGCCAAGCGATCGCCAGAACCTTAACCGGGGAGCTGTTTTTT. This encodes CASSQAIARTLTGELFF.

The chain has TRBV5-1 and TRBJ1-5, with 7 bases that match TRBD1. The CDR3 has 15 amino acids. V lost 0 bases to trimming and J lost 3 bases; unmatched junction nucleotides: 3. Germline V CDR1 and CDR2: SGHRS, YFSETQ. The CDR3 bases are TGCGCCAGCAGCTTGGATACAGGGGACAATCAGCCCCAGCATTTT. Protein sequence: CASSLDTGDNQPQHF.

This rearrangement joins TRBV18 to TRBJ2-2; 7 positions agree with TRBD2. The CDR3 totals 16 residues. V lost 8 bases and J lost 0; bases outside the gene matches: 9. CDR1 is KGHSH and CDR2 is LQKENI in the germline V gene. The CDR3 protein is CASPRPAGSNTGELFF. The CDR3 region has the DNA TGTGCCAGCCCCCGCCCAGCGGGGTCGAACACCGGGGAGCTGTTTTTT.

This CDR3 reads CASSMRDRSGYTF. The CDR3, as DNA: TGTGCCAGTAGTATGAGGGACAGGTCTGGCTACACCTTC. This sequence joins TRBV19 and TRBJ1-2, with 8 bases fitting TRBD1. The germline CDR1 and CDR2 sequences are LNHDA and SQIVND (reference sequence). This CDR3 has 13 residues. The ends lost 3 bases at V and 7 bases at J; junction bases unmatched: 4.

J is TRBJ2-3 and V is TRBV4-1; D might be TRBD2 (6 bases). The CDR3 covers 16 residues. CDR1 and CDR2 (germline): MGHRA, YSYEKL. The V end was cut by 4 bases, the J end by 2 bases, with 16 bases between. The CDR3 here is CASSPRLVMNTDTQYF. The CDR3 DNA reads as TGCGCCAGCAGCCCGCGACTAGTAATGAACACAGATACGCAGTATTTT.

This clone was recorded once. The rearrangement uses TRBV6-2 or TRBV6-3 and TRBJ2-1, with 13 bases lining up with TRBD2. Germline loops: CDR1 MNHEY, CDR2 SVGEGT. The CDR3 sequence is 19 residues long. Germline trimming cut 6 bases from V and 1 base from J; bases unmatched to any gene: 12. CDR3: CASSLRTSGRSQSYNEQFF. CDR3 in DNA: TGTGCCAGCAGCCTTCGGACTAGCGGGAGATCTCAGTCCTACAATGAGCAGTTCTTC.

V is TRBV5-1 and J is TRBJ1-4, with TRBD1 matching 7 bases. Germline V CDR1 and CDR2: SGHRS, YFSETQ. The CDR3 contains 15 residues. V was clipped by 5 bases and J by 8 bases; unmatched bases: 12. In DNA form, the CDR3 reads TGCGCCAGCAGTTTTAGTACAGGGGTAGGGGAAAAACTGTTTTTT. Translation: CASSFSTGVGEKLFF.

V is TRBV11-3 and J is TRBJ1-6, with 7 bases that match TRBD1. The CDR3 totals 15 residues. After removal of 3 bases from V and 9 bases from J, the junction contained 8 bases not matched to a gene. The germline V gene encodes CDR1 SGHNT and CDR2 YENEEA. The CDR3 DNA is TGTGCCAGCAGCTTTGGGGGACAGTCAGGTTCACCCCTCCACTTT. This encodes CASSFGGQSGSPLHF.

This clone was seen only once. This CDR3 is CASSPQTGVSYGYTF. In DNA form, the CDR3 reads TGTGCCAGCAGCCCACAGACAGGGGTTAGCTATGGCTACACCTTC. The V gene is TRBV9, the J gene TRBJ1-2, with TRBD1 matching over 8 bases. V dropped 4 bases and J dropped 4; count of bases not matched to a gene: 9. Per the germline V gene, CDR1 is SGDLS and CDR2 is YYNGEE. There are 15 residues in the CDR3.

The V call is TRBV5-1, the J call TRBJ2-7; TRBD1 might be the D (5 bases). CDR1 and CDR2 (germline): SGHRS, YFSETQ. There are 14 residues in the CDR3. Trimming shortened V by 4 bases and J by 2 bases, and 13 bases separated the two germline ends. CDR3 in amino acids: CASSTGDLTYEQYF. The CDR3 DNA sequence: TGCGCCAGCAGCACAGGAGATTTAACCTACGAGCAGTACTTC.

This rearrangement joins TRBV19 to TRBJ1-1, with 7 bases matching TRBD1. In germline, CDR1 is LNHDA, CDR2 SQIVND (reference sequence). The CDR3 runs 15 residues. V was clipped by 10 bases and J by 1 base; unmatched bases: 12. The CDR3 sequence: CATTKSGQRNTEAFF. Here the CDR3 DNA reads TGTGCCACGACTAAATCGGGACAGAGGAACACTGAAGCTTTCTTT.

This rearrangement joins TRBV4-2 to TRBJ1-4, with D hard to call. The CDR3 covers 15 residues. V gave up 0 bases and J gave up 8 bases, with 13 bases separating them. The V gene's germline CDR1 is LGHNA and CDR2 YNFKEQ. The CDR3 DNA follows: TGTGCCAGCAGCCAAGATGACGGACTAGACGAAAAACTGTTTTTT. Its protein product is CASSQDDGLDEKLFF.

The DNA for the CDR3 is TGCGCCAGCAGCCAAGACCGACGGAGGGTCGGAAACACCATATATTTT. Encoded protein: CASSQDRRRVGNTIYF. The V gene is TRBV4-1, the J gene TRBJ1-3; no firm D call. This CDR3 region has 16 residues. CDR1 is MGHRA, CDR2 YSYEKL, per germline. Trimming took 0 bases from V and 4 from J, leaving 13 bases between them.

The V call is TRBV5-1, the J call TRBJ2-5; 7 bases map to TRBD2. The CDR3 consists of 13 residues. In germline, CDR1 is SGHRS, CDR2 YFSETQ. V dropped 5 bases and J dropped 5; count of bases not matched to a gene: 6. CDR3 amino acids: CASSVGGPETQYF. As DNA, the CDR3 is TGCGCCAGCAGTGTGGGAGGGCCGGAGACCCAGTACTTC.

The rearrangement uses TRBV4-1 and TRBJ2-7; 8 bases fit TRBD1. The ends lost 4 bases at V and 3 bases at J; junction bases unmatched: 8. CDR1 MGHRA and CDR2 YSYEKL come from the germline V gene. The CDR3 extends over 15 amino acids. Here the CDR3 reads CASSPLGTGHYEQYF. CDR3 DNA: TGCGCCAGCAGCCCTCTGGGGACAGGACACTACGAGCAGTACTTC.

CDR3 residues: CASSSGLAGVLTSYEQYF. The CDR3 DNA reads as TGTGCCAGCAGCTCCGGACTAGCGGGAGTTCTAACCTCCTACGAGCAGTACTTC. The rearrangement links TRBV7-6 to TRBJ2-7, with 13 bases matching TRBD2. V gave up 4 bases and J gave up 0 bases; unmatched junction bases: 9. This CDR3 spans 18 amino acids. The V gene's germline CDR1 is SGHVS and CDR2 FNYEAQ.

CDR3 region: CASSQSTGEDTEAFF. CDR3 nucleotides: TGCGCCAGCAGCCAATCGACAGGGGAGGACACTGAAGCTTTCTTT. The rearrangement uses TRBV5-1 and TRBJ1-1, with TRBD1 identical over 8 bases. V was clipped by 4 bases and J by 3 bases; unmatched bases: 8. Germline V lookup: CDR1 SGHRS, CDR2 YFSETQ. This CDR3 region has 15 residues. Full variable domain (remainder filled in from reference TRBV5-1 and TRBJ1-1): KAGVTQTPRYLIKTRGQQVTLSCSPISGHRSVSWYQQTPGQGLQFLFEYFSETQRNKGNFPGRFSGRQFSNSRSEMNVSTLELGDSALYLCASSQSTGEDTEAFFGQGTRLTVV.

V and J are TRBV30 and TRBJ1-1, with a weak D call TRBD1 (5 bases). This CDR3 has 12 amino acids. Germline V gene data show CDR1 as GTSNPN and CDR2 as SVGIG (reference sequence). With 2 bases removed from V and 5 bases from J, the gap between germline ends came to 9 bases. The CDR3 bases are TGTGCCTGGAGTCAGGAGGGGACTGAAGCTTTCTTT. Encoded protein: CAWSQEGTEAFF.

The chain couples TRBV20-1 to TRBJ2-5; 9 bases are shared with TRBD1. The germline V gene has CDR1 DFQATT and CDR2 SNEGSKA (reference sequence). V shed 3 bases, J shed 4 bases, and the junction held 12 bases outside the gene matches. The CDR3 length is 16 residues. The CDR3 here is CSASPGTGYSGETQYF. The CDR3 DNA follows: TGCAGTGCTAGTCCCGGGACAGGGTATTCTGGAGAGACCCAGTACTTC.

The chain carries TRBV20-1 and TRBJ1-6, with D tentatively TRBD1 (6 bases). V was clipped by 3 bases and J by 7 bases, with 19 bases between them. This CDR3 region has 16 residues. The V gene's germline CDR1 is DFQATT and CDR2 SNEGSKA (reference sequence). The CDR3 nucleotides read TGCAGTGCTAGTTACAGGGTTGTTGGAGAGAATTCACCCCTCCACTTT. Translation: CSASYRVVGENSPLHF.